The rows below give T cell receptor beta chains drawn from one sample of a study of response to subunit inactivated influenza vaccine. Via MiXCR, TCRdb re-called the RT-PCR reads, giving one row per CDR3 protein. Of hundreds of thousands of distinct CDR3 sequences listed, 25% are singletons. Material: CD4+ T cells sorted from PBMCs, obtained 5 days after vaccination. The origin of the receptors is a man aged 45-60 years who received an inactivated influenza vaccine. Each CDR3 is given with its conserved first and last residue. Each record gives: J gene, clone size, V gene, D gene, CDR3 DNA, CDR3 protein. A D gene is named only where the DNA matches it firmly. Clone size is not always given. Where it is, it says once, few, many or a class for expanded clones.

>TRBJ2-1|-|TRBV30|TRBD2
TGTGCCGCCCCGGGACTAGCGGGGTTCAATGAGCAGTTCTTC
CAAPGLAGFNEQFF
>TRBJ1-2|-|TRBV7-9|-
TGTGCCAGCAGCTCAGGAGGGACGGACTATGGCTACACCTTC
CASSSGGTDYGYTF
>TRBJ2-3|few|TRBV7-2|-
TGTGCCAGCAGCCCCGTGGTGATCCGCACAGATACGCAGTATTTT
CASSPVVIRTDTQYF
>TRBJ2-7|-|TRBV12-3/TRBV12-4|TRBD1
TGTGCCAGCACCCCAGGGACAGCTGGGAGGCAGTACTTC
CASTPGTAGRQYF
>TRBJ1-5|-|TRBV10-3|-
TGTGCCATCGGAGACAGTAGCAATCAGCCCCAGCATTTT
CAIGDSSNQPQHF
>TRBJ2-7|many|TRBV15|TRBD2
TGTGCCACCAGCAGAGGTCCTAGCGGGCAGTACGAGCAGTACTTC
CATSRGPSGQYEQYF
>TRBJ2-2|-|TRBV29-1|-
TGCAGCGGACGTCTGGGCGGGGAGCTGTTTTTT
CSGRLGGELFF
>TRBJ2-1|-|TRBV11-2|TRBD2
TGTGCCAGCAGCTTAGTTCGGACAGTCCGGACTAGCGGGAGGATCAATGAGCAGTTCTTC
CASSLVRTVRTSGRINEQFF
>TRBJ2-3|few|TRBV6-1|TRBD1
TGTGCCAGCAGAACTAGGACAGGGGATCCAGATACGCAGTATTTT
CASRTRTGDPDTQYF
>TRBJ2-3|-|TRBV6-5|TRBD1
TGTGCCAGCAGTTACAGCAGGGGGCTGGGGGATACGCAGTATTTT
CASSYSRGLGDTQYF
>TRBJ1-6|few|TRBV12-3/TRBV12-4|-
TGTGCCGGCAGACAGAACACGAATTCACCCCTCCACTTT
CAGRQNTNSPLHF
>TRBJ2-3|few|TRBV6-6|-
TGTGCCAGCAGTCGGGGACACACAGATACGCAGTATTTT
CASSRGHTDTQYF
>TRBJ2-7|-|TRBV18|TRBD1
TGTGCCAGCTCACCAACGGGACAGGACTTGTACGAGCAGTACTTC
CASSPTGQDLYEQYF
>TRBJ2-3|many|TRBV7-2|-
TGTGCCAGCAGCCCCATGAAGAGCACAGATACGCAGTATTTT
CASSPMKSTDTQYF
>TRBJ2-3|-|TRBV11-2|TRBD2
TGTGCCAGCAGCGGCGGGACTAGCCTCACAGATACGCAGTATTTT
CASSGGTSLTDTQYF
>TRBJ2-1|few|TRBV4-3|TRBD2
TGCGCCAGCAGCCAAGGGGGCGGGAGGGCCTACAATGAGCAGTTCTTC
CASSQGGGRAYNEQFF
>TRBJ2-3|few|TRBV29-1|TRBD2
TGCAGCGGGACTAGCGGCACAGATACGCAGTATTTT
CSGTSGTDTQYF
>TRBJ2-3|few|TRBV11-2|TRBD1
TGTGCCAGCAGTTGGACAGGGGTGAGGGATACGCAGTATTTT
CASSWTGVRDTQYF
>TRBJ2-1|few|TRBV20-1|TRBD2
TGCAGTGCCCCGAAGGTAGCGGGAGCAAATGAGCAGTTCTTC
CSAPKVAGANEQFF
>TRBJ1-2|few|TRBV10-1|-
TGCGCCAGCAGTAGTTCAGGTGAAGGCTACACCTTC
CASSSSGEGYTF
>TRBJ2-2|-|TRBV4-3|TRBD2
TGCGCCAGCAGCCAAGTTGTGGCTAGCGGGAGGGCCGGGGAGCTGTTTTTT
CASSQVVASGRAGELFF
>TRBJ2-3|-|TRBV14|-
TGTGCCAGCAGCCCAGGACGGGAAAGCACAGATACGCAGTATTTT
CASSPGRESTDTQYF
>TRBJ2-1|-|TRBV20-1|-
TGCAGTGCTAGAGGACTAGGGTTAGCGGTCTCCTACAATGAGCAGTTCTTC
CSARGLGLAVSYNEQFF
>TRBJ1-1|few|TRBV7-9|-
TGTGCCAGCAGCTTAGCCTCGTCGACCGACTCGGCTTTCTTT
CASSLASSTDSAFF
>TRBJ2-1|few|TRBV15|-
TGTGCCACCAGCAGGACTAGACCCTCCTACAATGAGCAGTTCTTC
CATSRTRPSYNEQFF
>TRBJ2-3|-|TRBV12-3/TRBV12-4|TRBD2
TGTGCCAGCAGCCCTAGAGCGGGATTCAGCACAGATACGCAGTATTTT
CASSPRAGFSTDTQYF
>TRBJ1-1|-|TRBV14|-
TGTGCCAGCAGCCAAGTAAACCTGAACACTGAAGCTTTCTTT
CASSQVNLNTEAFF
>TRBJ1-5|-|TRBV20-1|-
TGCAGTGCGAAGATTACAGGGCCCAATCAGCCCCAGCATTTT
CSAKITGPNQPQHF
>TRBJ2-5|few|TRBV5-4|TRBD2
TGTGCCAGCAGCTTGGCCGCTTCTGCGGGGGAAGAGACCCAGTACTTC
CASSLAASAGEETQYF
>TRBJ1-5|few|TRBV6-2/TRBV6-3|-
TGTGCCAGCAGTGGGGTTGGGCTTTGGGATCAGCCCCAGCATTTT
CASSGVGLWDQPQHF
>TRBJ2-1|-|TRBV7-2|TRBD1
TGTGCCAGCAGCCCCCGGACAGGGTTTTCCTACAATGAGCAGTTCTTC
CASSPRTGFSYNEQFF
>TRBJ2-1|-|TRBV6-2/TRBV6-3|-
TGTGCCAGCAGTTACTCCGTTTCCGGGAGCTCCTACAATGAGCAGTTCTTC
CASSYSVSGSSYNEQFF
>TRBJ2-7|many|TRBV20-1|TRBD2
TGCAGTGCTTACAGTCCGGGACTAGCGGGAGACGAGCAGTACTTC
CSAYSPGLAGDEQYF
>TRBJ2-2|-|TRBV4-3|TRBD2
TGCGCCAGCAGCCAGCCGGGAGGGGTGCGCACCGGGGAGCTGTTTTTT
CASSQPGGVRTGELFF
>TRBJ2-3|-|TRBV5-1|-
TGCGCCAGCAGCTCGGACTCACACGGCACAGATACGCAGTATTTT
CASSSDSHGTDTQYF
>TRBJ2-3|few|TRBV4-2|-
TGTGCCAGCAGCCAAGACTGGCTGCCACGGGGCACAGATACGCAGTATTTT
CASSQDWLPRGTDTQYF
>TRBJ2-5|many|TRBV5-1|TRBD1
TGCGCCAGCAGCTTGGACAGGGGTTCAGAGACCCAGTACTTC
CASSLDRGSETQYF
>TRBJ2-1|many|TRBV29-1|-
TGCAGCGTTGACAATCTTTATGAGCAGTTCTTC
CSVDNLYEQFF
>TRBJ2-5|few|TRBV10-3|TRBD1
TGTGCCATCAGTTGGGACAGGGTAGAGACCCAGTACTTC
CAISWDRVETQYF
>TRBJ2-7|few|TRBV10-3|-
TGTGCCTCCAAATCGGGGGCCGGGTACGAGCAGTACTTC
CASKSGAGYEQYF
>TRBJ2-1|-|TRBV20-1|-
TGCAGTGCTAGTTTCGGGGGTTACTCCTACAATGAGCAGTTCTTC
CSASFGGYSYNEQFF
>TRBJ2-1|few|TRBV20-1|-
TGCAGTGCTAGAGCCACAGCGGAATCCTACAATGAGCAGTTCTTC
CSARATAESYNEQFF
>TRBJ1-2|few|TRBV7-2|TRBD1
TGTGCCAGCAGCGGGGACAGGGGGCCTGGCTACACCTTC
CASSGDRGPGYTF
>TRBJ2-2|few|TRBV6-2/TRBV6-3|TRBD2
TGTGCCAGCAGATCGGGAGGTTGGGGGACCGGGGAGCTGTTTTTT
CASRSGGWGTGELFF
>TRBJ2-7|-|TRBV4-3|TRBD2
TGCGCCAGCAGTCGGGACTACTACACCTACGAGCAGTACTTC
CASSRDYYTYEQYF
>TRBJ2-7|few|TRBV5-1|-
TGCGCCAGCAGCTTGGGACTCTTTTCCTACGAGCAGTACTTC
CASSLGLFSYEQYF
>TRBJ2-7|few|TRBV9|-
TGTGCCAGCAGCGCTGGGGGGGCCTCTCGGGAGCAGTACTTC
CASSAGGASREQYF
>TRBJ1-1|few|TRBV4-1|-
TGCGCCAGCAGCCCTTCCGGGGGGGTTTGGACTGAAGCTTTCTTT
CASSPSGGVWTEAFF
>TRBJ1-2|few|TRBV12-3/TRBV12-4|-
TGTGCCAGCAGTTTAGTAGGGGCCTATGGCTACACCTTC
CASSLVGAYGYTF
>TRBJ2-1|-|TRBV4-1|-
TGCGCCAGCAGCCAAGGAATGATCGGGTCGAGCTCCTACAATGAGCAGTTCTTC
CASSQGMIGSSSYNEQFF
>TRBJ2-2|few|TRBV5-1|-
TGCGCCAGCACCGACTATAGCCTCCCCGGGGAGCTGTTTTTT
CASTDYSLPGELFF
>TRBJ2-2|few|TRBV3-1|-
TGTGCCAGCAGCCCTCGATTCACCGGGGAGCTGTTTTTT
CASSPRFTGELFF
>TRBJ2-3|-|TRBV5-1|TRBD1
TGCGCCAGCGTGGGACAGGGTGCCCCAGATACGCAGTATTTT
CASVGQGAPDTQYF
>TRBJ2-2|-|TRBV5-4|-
TGTGCCAGCAGCTCAGATAGGAGGGAACCCGGGGAGCTGTTTTTT
CASSSDRREPGELFF
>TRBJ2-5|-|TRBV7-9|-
TGTGCCAGCAGCCGGGGGACAGTTATGGAGACCCAGTACTTC
CASSRGTVMETQYF
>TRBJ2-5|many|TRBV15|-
TGTGCCACCAGCAGAGCGGCAAACTTGGAGACCCAGTACTTC
CATSRAANLETQYF
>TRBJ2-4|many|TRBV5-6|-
TGTGCCAGCAGCTTCTGGGGGTCAGCCAAAAACATTCAGTACTTC
CASSFWGSAKNIQYF